This T cell receptor beta chain derives from a study of blood T cells in healthy people across ages (dated by TCRdb to about 2015). Broadly, across the study: Template switching captured roughly one uniquely barcoded TCR beta cDNA molecule per two T cells in model experiments. Age-related changes in TCR beta repertoire diversity were measured in the study by deep sequencing normalized with unique cDNA molecular identifiers. The donors were split into four age groups: young (average about 15 years), middle-aged (roughly 40), aged (62) and long-lived (roughly 86). To avoid experimental bias, donors of different ages were distributed randomly across sequencing lanes. Using the same blood draw, the study looked at two additional independent replicas of 1 million unique cDNA reads for two donors, one aged 18 to 30 and the other aged 80 or older.

Systemically healthy Caucasian individuals from Russia, 35 to 50 in total and aged 6 to 90 years, were included as donors. Each donor gave about 9.7 milliliters of peripheral blood, drawn into EDTA-treated Vacutainer tubes. Ficoll-Paque density-gradient centrifugation was used to isolate PBMCs, with at least 6 million obtained per sample. Total RNA was extracted from PBMCs with Trizol reagent, with at least 6 micrograms obtained per sample. The percentages of naive CD45RAhigh/CD27high T cells were determined by flow cytometry on a PBMC aliquot from every donor. General study outcomes and caveats: As age increased, observed TCR beta diversity per million T cells dropped in a roughly linear way, and a significant reduction was already evident by age about 36. Estimates of total diversity from one million sequenced T cells were regarded as lower bounds and underestimates. Compared with the aged group, the long-lived group had more naive CD4+ T cells, fewer expanded clones and increased TCR diversity, suggesting age selection. Observed TCR beta diversity correlated strongly with the percentage of naive T cells measured by flow cytometry. Since profiling was done on bulk unsorted PBMCs, naive and antigen-experienced compartments could not be conclusively compared. Because donor CMV infection status was unknown, age-related changes in expanded clonotypes were potentially confounded.

The library was made by 5' RACE. Sequencer: Illumina HiSeq 2500. A second PCR of about 7 to 12 cycles was run with a J-beta primer mix and a sample-barcoded 5' primer. Each TCR beta cDNA molecule received a unique molecular identifier from a template-switch 5' adaptor carrying 12 random nucleotides. Each sample yielded at least 2.5 million CDR3-containing paired-end reads. First-strand cDNA synthesis was performed from all RNA using the Mint cDNA synthesis kit, with priming by a TRBC-specific oligonucleotide. Following uracil-DNA glycosylase treatment, all cDNA underwent a first 18-cycle PCR with the universal primers M1SS and BC2_uni_R. The paper's processing steps were these. Each sample was normalized by randomly selecting 1 million high-quality reads, each carrying a distinct molecular identifier. Instead of being binned into consensus sequences, reads that shared molecular identifiers were thrown out. MiTCR, set to a Q25 quality threshold and the strictest error-elimination algorithm, was used for CDR3 identification, clonotype clustering and error correction. A nonparametric unseen species model using Euler transformation provided a lower-bound estimate of total TCR beta diversity. TCRdb handled the public reads itself, with Q25 trimming in fastp and clone calling in MiXCR, and kept productive beta chains. One record per CDR3 amino acid sequence lists the most common genes and DNA. The V and J calls reflect TCRdb's pipeline rather than the authors' work. This sample gives over 1,200,000 distinct CDR3 sequences in total; 59% of them show up just once. The ten largest make up 5% to 7% of the sample.

Turning to this clonotype: There is no known antigen for this receptor. Base quality data are lacking; no much larger clone is found one base away.

Taken from the germline V gene, the CDR1 and CDR2 loops are SNHLY and FYNNEI. The CDR3 numbers 15 residues from cysteine through phenylalanine. Of the read, only the CDR3 DNA is kept; its 45 bases are in frame from base 1. V loses 1 base of germline sequence and J loses 2 bases, and the interval between the two ends is 12 bases. Source material: blood. This clonotype originated in a young man in good health. The V and J genes are TRBV2 and TRBJ2-7; the best D guess is TRBD1, with 6 bases matching. CDR3 reads: CASSEGTAQTYEQYF. The DNA sequence is as follows: TGTGCCAGCAGTGAAGGGACAGCGCAAACCTACGAGCAGTACTTC.